This TCR beta chain was sequenced in a study of cytomegalovirus exposure and HLA in healthy donors. The donors, nominally healthy at sampling, likely had unrecorded immune exposures. In regard to this clone: Its antigen is still unknown.

Study-level results: Sequencing likely produced, as an artifact, a cluster of highly shared sequence variants. Donors were assumed by presence/absence analyses to have roughly uniform sequencing depth. Common viral pathogens seemed, in a later analysis, to connect with several of the most significant clusters.

Primers: 60 Vbeta forward and 13 Jbeta reverse. Libraries were prepared by immunoSEQ multiplex PCR; TCRdb keeps only in-frame clonotypes and omits some of them. The table has 100,000 or so clones, roughly 83% seen once; the top ten hold 2.1%. What was sequenced was PBMCs. This sequence was found in a man aged 18-30 years in good health and CMV-seronegative.

CDR3: CASSLEASGGSYEQYF. CDR3 coding DNA: TGTGCCAGCAGCTTAGAAGCTAGCGGGGGCTCCTACGAGCAGTACTTC. V usage is TRBV11-2 and J usage is TRBJ2-7; 10 bases map to TRBD2. V lost 0 bases and J lost 0; bases outside the gene matches: 2. CDR3 length equals 16 residues. The germline V gene has CDR1 SGHAT and CDR2 FQNNGV.